One TCR beta chain is described in this entry. These data are taken from a study of lymphopenia after photon versus proton radiotherapy. This table comes from immunoSEQ multiplex PCR, and its TCRdb copy is limited to in-frame clones, with some not included. The data show 68,000 or so clones, with approximately 90% seen just once and 2.9% held by the top ten. Trimming took off 5 bases at V and 2 bases at J, with 11 bases between the two ends. Germline V gene sequence: CDR1 SGHTA, CDR2 FQGNSA. CDR3 length: 14 amino acids. The sequences come from peripheral blood, collected from a patient treated with photon-based radiotherapy. The source of this sequence is a woman in her seventies with pancreatic cancer. This chain links TRBV7-2 with TRBJ2-3, with no clear D. The CDR3 reads CASSPRRITDTQYF. The CDR3 nucleotides read TGTGCCAGCAGCCCCCGTCGGATCACAGATACGCAGTATTTT.